Below are 20 T cell receptor beta chains sequenced from a single sample in a study of blood T cell repertoires in COVID-19. Using immunoSEQ multiplex PCR, the repertoire was profiled, and TCRdb retains in-frame clones only, with some absent. The sample lists more than 40,000 clones, 85% to 90% occurring once. The sequencing input was PBMCs or T cells enriched from blood (not recorded which). Every receptor here comes from a woman in her 50s who had recovered from COVID-19.

The genes are TRBV11-2 and TRBJ2-3, with 7 bases fitting TRBD1. V lost 2 bases to trimming and J lost 4 bases; unmatched junction nucleotides: 12. CDR1 SGHAT and CDR2 FQNNGV come from the germline V gene. This CDR3 spans 17 amino acids. CDR3 DNA sequence: TGTGCCAGCAGCTTACCCCCTGGACAGGATTATTCAGATACGCAGTATTTT. Translated, it gives CASSLPPGQDYSDTQYF.

V usage is TRBV6-5 and J usage is TRBJ2-7; 11 bases agree with TRBD2. The CDR3 is 15 residues long. V shed 6 bases, J shed 1 base, and the junction held 5 bases outside the gene matches. CDR1 is MNHEY, CDR2 SVGAGI, per germline. The CDR3 nucleotides read TGTGCCAGCAGCAGACTAGCGGGAAATTCCTACGAGCAGTACTTC. Translation gives CASSRLAGNSYEQYF.

The gene calls are TRBV7-9 and TRBJ1-1; no firm D call. CDR3 length: 15 residues. CDR1 is SEHNR, CDR2 FQNEAQ, per germline (reference sequence). V was pared by 2 bases and J by 2 bases, with 12 bases between. This CDR3 is CASSLLEQTNTEAFF. CDR3 DNA: TGTGCCAGCAGCTTATTGGAGCAGACCAACACTGAAGCTTTCTTT.

The rearrangement joins TRBV7-2 to TRBJ1-2, with 11 bases that match TRBD1. Unmatched junction bases numbered 3, after V lost 3 bases and J lost 0 bases. The CDR3 is made up of 16 amino acids. The germline gives CDR1 SGHTA, CDR2 FQGNSA. CDR3 region: CASSFGGQGANYGYTF. CDR3 nucleotide sequence: TGTGCCAGCAGCTTCGGGGGACAGGGGGCTAACTATGGCTACACCTTC.

This chain connects TRBV7-2 to TRBJ2-1, with 10 bases fitting TRBD1. This CDR3 contains 13 residues. Germline CDR1 reads SGHTA; CDR2 reads FQGNSA. J gave up 14 bases and V 3 bases, and 7 bases lay outside the gene matches. CDR3 DNA sequence: TGTGCCAGCAGCTTCGTGATGACAGGGGGCAAGTTCTTC. Its translation: CASSFVMTGGKFF.

This chain uses TRBV14 with TRBJ2-6; D remains unclear. Trimming stripped 0 bases from V and 0 bases from J, with 12 bases between. Germline assignment: CDR1 SGHDN and CDR2 FVKESK. The CDR3 is 18 residues long. The CDR3 protein is CASSQEWAGSSGANVLTF. The CDR3 nucleotides are TGTGCCAGCAGCCAAGAATGGGCAGGAAGCTCTGGGGCCAACGTCCTGACTTTC.

This chain links TRBV9 with TRBJ2-3, with D hard to call. Trimming removed 0 bases at V and 6 bases at J, with 8 bases between. The CDR3 sequence is 13 residues long. CDR1 is SGDLS, CDR2 YYNGEE, per germline. CDR3 bases: TGTGCCAGCAGCGTAGTCCCCCTGGATACGCAGTATTTT. Residues: CASSVVPLDTQYF.

The CDR3 DNA reads TGCGCCAGCAGCTTGGAGGCAGGCAGCGGCACTGAAGCTTTCTTT. This encodes CASSLEAGSGTEAFF. The chain is built from TRBV5-1 and TRBJ1-1; D gene ambiguous. This CDR3 comprises 15 residues. V shed 0 bases and J shed 4 bases, with 13 bases lying between them. Looked up from germline, CDR1 is SGHRS and CDR2 is YFSETQ. The complete variable domain, with remaining parts taken from reference TRBV5-1 and TRBJ1-1, reads KAGVTQTPRYLIKTRGQQVTLSCSPISGHRSVSWYQQTPGQGLQFLFEYFSETQRNKGNFPGRFSGRQFSNSRSEMNVSTLELGDSALYLCASSLEAGSGTEAFFGQGTRLTVV.

The chain couples TRBV5-4 to TRBJ2-3; 12 bases are shared with TRBD2. The CDR3 runs to 16 residues. CDR1 is SGHNT, CDR2 YYREEE, per germline (reference sequence). After removal of 2 bases from V and 4 bases from J, the junction contained 5 bases not matched to a gene. This CDR3 is CASSLRLAGDADTQYF. The CDR3 region has the DNA TGTGCCAGCAGCTTAAGACTAGCGGGAGATGCAGATACGCAGTATTTT.

The chain uses TRBV7-8 and TRBJ2-7; D is tentatively TRBD1 or TRBD2 (5 bases each). Germline CDR1 and CDR2: SGHVS and FQNEAQ. This CDR3 is 15 amino acids long. The V end lost 5 bases, the J end lost 3 bases, and 17 bases lay between the germline ends. CDR3 DNA sequence: TGTGCCAGCAGCCTAGAGGGGCGGCGCTTCTACGAGCAGTACTTC. This gives the protein CASSLEGRRFYEQYF.

The chain combines TRBV6-5 with TRBJ2-5, with 10 bases lining up with TRBD2. The ends lost 2 bases at V and 5 bases at J; junction bases unmatched: 5. Germline V lookup: CDR1 MNHEY, CDR2 SVGAGI. The CDR3 is made up of 15 amino acids. Written as DNA, the CDR3 is TGTGCCAGCAGTTACCCTAGCGGGGGTACGGAGACCCAGTACTTC. Residues: CASSYPSGGTETQYF.

The chain links TRBV19 to TRBJ2-7; 7 bases align to TRBD2. Looked up from germline, CDR1 is LNHDA and CDR2 is SQIVND (reference sequence). V lost 7 bases, J lost 0 bases, and 6 bases stayed unmatched. The CDR3 length is 14 residues. CDR3 loop: CASKLADGSYEQYF. The CDR3 DNA reads as TGTGCCAGTAAGCTAGCGGACGGCTCCTACGAGCAGTACTTC.

The chain combines TRBV28 with TRBJ1-1, with 10 bases fitting TRBD1. Unmatched junction bases numbered 8, after V lost 7 bases and J lost 3 bases. Per the germline V gene, CDR1 is MDHEN and CDR2 is SYDVKM. The CDR3 loop spans 15 amino acids. CDR3 sequence (DNA): TGTGCCAGCACCGTTACCGGGACAGGGGACACTGAAGCTTTCTTT. The encoded protein is CASTVTGTGDTEAFF.

Remarks on this clone: This same CDR3 is encoded by further DNA sequences in the sample. The rearrangement links TRBV7-2 to TRBJ2-5, with TRBD2 as a possible D gene (5 bases). This CDR3 contains 14 residues. The germline V and J ends were trimmed by 0 bases and 5 bases, with 10 bases remaining between them. Per germline, CDR1 SGHTA and CDR2 FQGNSA. This CDR3 reads CASSLAGGGETQYF. The CDR3 DNA is TGTGCCAGCAGCTTAGCGGGTGGCGGGGAGACCCAGTACTTC.

The chain links TRBV24-1 to TRBJ2-1, with 10 bases fitting TRBD2. Looked up from germline, CDR1 is KGHDR and CDR2 is SFDVKD. The CDR3 spans 18 residues. J lost 4 bases, V lost 2 bases, and 10 bases had no gene match. DNA of the CDR3: TGTGCCACCAGTGATTCGACTAGCGGGCCAGGGGGTTACAATGAGCAGTTCTTC. As protein: CATSDSTSGPGGYNEQFF.

The rearrangement links TRBV29-1 to TRBJ1-1; D gene uncertain. CDR1 and CDR2 from the germline V gene are SQVTM and ANQGSEA. The V end lost 3 bases, the J end lost 10 bases, and 18 bases lay between the germline ends. The CDR3 length is 13 residues. The chain's CDR3 is CSVEILGDGRAFF. The CDR3 DNA is TGCAGCGTTGAGATTCTGGGAGATGGTAGAGCTTTCTTT.

The chain combines TRBV4-2 with TRBJ2-2; the D is unclear. This CDR3 contains 16 residues. Trimming cost V 1 base and J 0 bases, with 9 bases left between them. Germline loops: CDR1 LGHNA, CDR2 YNFKEQ. For the CDR3, the DNA is TGTGCCAGCAGCCAAGGTCGCGGCTCGAACACCGGGGAGCTGTTTTTT. This encodes CASSQGRGSNTGELFF.

The genes are TRBV7-2 and TRBJ1-2; D perhaps matches TRBD1 (6 bases). This CDR3 is built from 16 residues. V dropped 5 bases and J dropped 4 bases, with 20 bases sitting between them. The V gene's germline CDR1 is SGHTA and CDR2 FQGNSA. The CDR3 DNA is TGTGCCAGCAGCGCCGGGGGGGCCCAGGGCGGCTATGGCTACACCTTC. It yields the protein CASSAGGAQGGYGYTF. Using reference TRBV7-2 and TRBJ1-2 for the parts outside the CDR3, the full variable domain is GAGVSQSPSNKVTEKGKDVELRCDPISGHTALYWYRQSLGQGLEFLIYFQGNSAPDKSGLPSDRFSAERTGGSVSTLTIQRTQQEDSAVYLCASSAGGAQGGYGYTFGSGTRLTVV.

This chain links TRBV5-8 with TRBJ1-5, with D unresolved. Germline V gene data show CDR1 as SGHTS and CDR2 as YDEGEE. The CDR3 consists of 13 residues. Trimming took off 2 bases at V and 7 bases at J, with 10 bases between the two ends. The CDR3 protein is CASSFLEGQPQHF. The CDR3 nucleotides read TGTGCCAGCAGCTTCCTTGAGGGACAGCCCCAGCATTTT.

The chain recombines TRBV4-1 with TRBJ1-6; 10 nucleotides align to TRBD1. The CDR3 spans 16 residues. After removal of 3 bases from V and 7 bases from J, the junction contained 6 bases not matched to a gene. Germline CDR1 is MGHRA and CDR2 is YSYEKL. CDR3 sequence reads: CASSHHRDRGNSPLHF. CDR3 nucleotide sequence: TGCGCCAGCAGCCACCACCGGGACAGGGGAAATTCACCCCTCCACTTT.